The following is a T cell receptor (beta chain) sequence with its context. The germline gives CDR1 MNHEY, CDR2 SVGAGI. The CDR3 runs to 15 residues. V lost 6 bases and J lost 6; bases outside the gene matches: 10. The data stem from a study of blood T cell repertoires in COVID-19. Study background: The study drew acute and convalescent COVID-19 samples from the United States, Italy and Spain. The cDNA or gDNA used as material had been derived from T cells, B-cell-depleted T cells, or PBMCs.

Some clones are missing from TCRdb's copy, which holds only in-frame ones; the method was immunoSEQ multiplex PCR. The sample lists approximately 65,000 clones, approximately 86% occurring once. Sequenced material: peripheral blood. The TCR sequence derives from a man between 40 and 49 years old with acute or convalescent COVID-19. The chain combines TRBV6-5 with TRBJ1-5, with 8 bases that match TRBD1. CDR3 sequence reads: CASRFLDREVQPQHF. CDR3 bases: TGTGCCAGCAGATTCTTGGACAGGGAGGTTCAGCCCCAGCATTTT.